The rows below give T cell receptor beta chains drawn from one sample of a study of a mutant IDH1 vaccine in newly diagnosed glioma. Method: immunoSEQ multiplex PCR; TCRdb's copy keeps in-frame clones and lacks some. This table has 65,000 to 70,000 clones, 80% to 90% appearing once. Sequencing was performed on PBMCs, taken from a glioma patient treated with radiotherapy, temozolomide or both. The receptors originated from a young man with glioma. CDR3s leave out the opening cysteine and the closing phenylalanine or tryptophan. The order of the fields is D gene, clone size, V gene, J gene, CDR3 protein. A D gene is named only where the DNA matches it firmly. Clone size appears in some rows only: once, few, many, or a class for an expanded clone.

d_call: NA
clone_size: NA
v_call: TRBV5-4
j_call: TRBJ1-4
cdr3_aa: ASSLFVGEKLF

d_call: NA
clone_size: NA
v_call: TRBV9
j_call: TRBJ2-2
cdr3_aa: ATRTENTGELF

d_call: NA
clone_size: once
v_call: TRBV5-1
j_call: TRBJ2-5
cdr3_aa: ASSLHPGQETQY

d_call: NA
clone_size: once
v_call: TRBV2
j_call: TRBJ1-2
cdr3_aa: ASRSGSGGGYGYT

d_call: TRBD1
clone_size: once
v_call: TRBV28
j_call: TRBJ1-4
cdr3_aa: ASSLGQVNEKLF

d_call: TRBD1
clone_size: NA
v_call: TRBV5-1
j_call: TRBJ2-3
cdr3_aa: ASSLVVGQGSGGQY

d_call: NA
clone_size: few
v_call: TRBV5-4
j_call: TRBJ2-1
cdr3_aa: ASSWREANEQF

d_call: TRBD2
clone_size: NA
v_call: TRBV5-1
j_call: TRBJ2-3
cdr3_aa: ASSLGPSSGGTDTQY

d_call: NA
clone_size: NA
v_call: TRBV9
j_call: TRBJ1-1
cdr3_aa: ASRPLSLNTEAF

d_call: NA
clone_size: NA
v_call: TRBV7-9
j_call: NA
cdr3_aa: ASSSGVKVELF

d_call: TRBD1
clone_size: NA
v_call: TRBV4-1
j_call: TRBJ2-2
cdr3_aa: ASSQGQGTGELF

d_call: TRBD2
clone_size: once
v_call: TRBV4-2
j_call: TRBJ2-3
cdr3_aa: ASSPSGGETDTQY

d_call: TRBD1
clone_size: few
v_call: TRBV19
j_call: TRBJ1-1
cdr3_aa: ASSRRTGAGSAEAF

d_call: NA
clone_size: NA
v_call: TRBV6-6
j_call: TRBJ1-1
cdr3_aa: ASSYRVTASNEAF

d_call: TRBD1
clone_size: NA
v_call: TRBV27
j_call: TRBJ1-5
cdr3_aa: ASSPRDRGPLSNQPQH

d_call: NA
clone_size: NA
v_call: TRBV25-1
j_call: TRBJ1-2
cdr3_aa: ASEEGNYGYT

d_call: NA
clone_size: NA
v_call: TRBV7-9
j_call: TRBJ2-5
cdr3_aa: ASSLPVGGVEETQY

d_call: NA
clone_size: once
v_call: TRBV7-9
j_call: TRBJ2-2
cdr3_aa: ASSLGTGELF

d_call: NA
clone_size: NA
v_call: TRBV6-5
j_call: NA
cdr3_aa: ASSYTGTVLYEQY

d_call: NA
clone_size: NA
v_call: TRBV6-5
j_call: TRBJ1-1
cdr3_aa: ASIGTPNTEAF

d_call: NA
clone_size: NA
v_call: TRBV27
j_call: TRBJ1-5
cdr3_aa: ASSSSLNQPQH

d_call: TRBD1
clone_size: once
v_call: TRBV10-3
j_call: TRBJ1-2
cdr3_aa: AISPGQGGYGYT

d_call: NA
clone_size: NA
v_call: TRBV6-4
j_call: TRBJ2-2
cdr3_aa: ASSKSTELNTGELF

d_call: NA
clone_size: NA
v_call: TRBV29-1
j_call: TRBJ1-2
cdr3_aa: SVETGTARGYT

d_call: NA
clone_size: NA
v_call: TRBV5-6
j_call: TRBJ1-4
cdr3_aa: ASSLGPGENEKLF

d_call: TRBD1
clone_size: NA
v_call: TRBV11-2
j_call: TRBJ1-6
cdr3_aa: ASSPGQRVNSPLH

d_call: NA
clone_size: NA
v_call: TRBV6-1
j_call: TRBJ2-7
cdr3_aa: ASSTTIEQY

d_call: NA
clone_size: NA
v_call: TRBV28
j_call: TRBJ2-1
cdr3_aa: ASLGRSYNEQF

d_call: NA
clone_size: NA
v_call: TRBV5-1
j_call: TRBJ1-1
cdr3_aa: ASSLATEAF

d_call: NA
clone_size: NA
v_call: TRBV5-4
j_call: TRBJ1-1
cdr3_aa: ASSFSTFLNTEAF

d_call: NA
clone_size: NA
v_call: TRBV5-5
j_call: TRBJ1-5
cdr3_aa: ASSLEWGRRPQH

d_call: NA
clone_size: NA
v_call: TRBV11-2
j_call: TRBJ1-2
cdr3_aa: ASTEVGRVGYGYT

d_call: NA
clone_size: NA
v_call: TRBV5-6
j_call: TRBJ1-2
cdr3_aa: ASSLGQANYGYT

d_call: NA
clone_size: NA
v_call: TRBV11-2
j_call: TRBJ1-2
cdr3_aa: ASSLGLANYGYT

d_call: TRBD1
clone_size: NA
v_call: TRBV27
j_call: TRBJ1-2
cdr3_aa: ASSPRDRAWSGGYT

d_call: NA
clone_size: NA
v_call: TRBV5-1
j_call: TRBJ1-1
cdr3_aa: ASSLEGVGNTEAF

d_call: TRBD1
clone_size: NA
v_call: TRBV7-9
j_call: TRBJ1-2
cdr3_aa: ASSPGGAANYGYT

d_call: NA
clone_size: NA
v_call: TRBV7-8
j_call: TRBJ1-1
cdr3_aa: ASSSPGGRVRTEAF

d_call: TRBD1
clone_size: NA
v_call: TRBV20-1
j_call: TRBJ1-3
cdr3_aa: SAHPTGVEY

d_call: NA
clone_size: NA
v_call: TRBV21-1
j_call: TRBJ1-1
cdr3_aa: ASSVTSGGIEMNTEAF

d_call: NA
clone_size: NA
v_call: TRBV5-1
j_call: TRBJ2-7
cdr3_aa: ASSLYGVRHYEQY

d_call: TRBD1
clone_size: NA
v_call: TRBV28
j_call: TRBJ1-6
cdr3_aa: ASSTRDRGMNPLH

d_call: NA
clone_size: NA
v_call: TRBV12-5
j_call: TRBJ2-1
cdr3_aa: ASGPGILTNEQF

d_call: NA
clone_size: NA
v_call: TRBV5-6
j_call: TRBJ2-5
cdr3_aa: ASSLMGRGWETQY

d_call: TRBD2
clone_size: few
v_call: TRBV6-4
j_call: TRBJ2-2
cdr3_aa: ASSDSTSETGELF

d_call: TRBD1
clone_size: few
v_call: TRBV27
j_call: TRBJ2-7
cdr3_aa: ASRVDRGSSEQY

d_call: NA
clone_size: NA
v_call: TRBV19
j_call: TRBJ2-3
cdr3_aa: ASSTNVPDTQY

d_call: TRBD1
clone_size: NA
v_call: TRBV7-2
j_call: TRBJ2-7
cdr3_aa: ASSLRTGGNSYEQY

d_call: NA
clone_size: NA
v_call: TRBV11-3
j_call: TRBJ1-2
cdr3_aa: ASSLKGGYGYT

d_call: NA
clone_size: NA
v_call: TRBV5-1
j_call: TRBJ1-5
cdr3_aa: ASSPRQSSNQPQH

d_call: NA
clone_size: NA
v_call: TRBV18
j_call: TRBJ2-1
cdr3_aa: ASSLQDYNEQF

d_call: TRBD1
clone_size: NA
v_call: TRBV5-1
j_call: TRBJ1-4
cdr3_aa: ASSRGSGGRSDEKLF

d_call: NA
clone_size: NA
v_call: TRBV4-1
j_call: TRBJ1-5
cdr3_aa: ASAERSLQPQH

d_call: NA
clone_size: NA
v_call: TRBV6-6
j_call: TRBJ2-5
cdr3_aa: ASLNRGKETQY

d_call: TRBD1
clone_size: NA
v_call: TRBV28
j_call: TRBJ2-7
cdr3_aa: ASSTTGHSYEQY

d_call: NA
clone_size: NA
v_call: TRBV5-4
j_call: TRBJ1-2
cdr3_aa: ASSPSLGGALYGYT

d_call: TRBD1
clone_size: NA
v_call: TRBV19
j_call: TRBJ1-1
cdr3_aa: ASILGGQGETEAF

d_call: NA
clone_size: NA
v_call: TRBV18
j_call: TRBJ1-3
cdr3_aa: ASSPIRSTDAVSGNTIY

d_call: NA
clone_size: NA
v_call: TRBV2
j_call: TRBJ1-6
cdr3_aa: ASSGATHSSPLH

d_call: TRBD1
clone_size: NA
v_call: TRBV28
j_call: TRBJ1-2
cdr3_aa: ASSFRAGQGYYGYT